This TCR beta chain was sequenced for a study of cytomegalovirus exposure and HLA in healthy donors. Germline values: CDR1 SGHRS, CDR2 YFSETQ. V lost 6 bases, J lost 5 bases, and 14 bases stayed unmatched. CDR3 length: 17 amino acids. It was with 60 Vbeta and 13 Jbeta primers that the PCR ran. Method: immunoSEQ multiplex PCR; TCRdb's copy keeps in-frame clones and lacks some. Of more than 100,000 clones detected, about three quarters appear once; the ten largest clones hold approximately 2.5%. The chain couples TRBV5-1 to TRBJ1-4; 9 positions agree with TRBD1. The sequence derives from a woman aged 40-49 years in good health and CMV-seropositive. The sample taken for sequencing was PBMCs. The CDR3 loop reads CASTRGDRERWNEKLFF. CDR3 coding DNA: TGCGCCAGCACCCGAGGGGACAGGGAGAGGTGGAATGAAAAACTGTTTTTT.